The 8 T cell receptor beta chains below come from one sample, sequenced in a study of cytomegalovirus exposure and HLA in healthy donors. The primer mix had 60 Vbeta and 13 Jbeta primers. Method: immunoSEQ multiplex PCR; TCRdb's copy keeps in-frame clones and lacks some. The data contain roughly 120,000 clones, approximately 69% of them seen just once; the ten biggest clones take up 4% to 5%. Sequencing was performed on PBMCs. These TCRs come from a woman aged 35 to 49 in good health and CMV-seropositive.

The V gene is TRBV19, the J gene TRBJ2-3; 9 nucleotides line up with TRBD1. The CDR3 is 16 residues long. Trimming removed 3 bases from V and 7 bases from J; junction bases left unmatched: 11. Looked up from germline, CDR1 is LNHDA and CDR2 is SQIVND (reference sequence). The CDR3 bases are TGTGCCAGTAGTATCCCCGGGACAGGGTGGACGAATACGCAGTATTTT. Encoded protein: CASSIPGTGWTNTQYF. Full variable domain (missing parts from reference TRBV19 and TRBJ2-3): DGGITQSPKYLFRKEGQNVTLSCEQNLNHDAMYWYRQDPGQGLRLIYYSQIVNDFQKGDIAEGYSVSREKKESFPLTVTSAQKNPTAFYLCASSIPGTGWTNTQYFGPGTRLTVL.

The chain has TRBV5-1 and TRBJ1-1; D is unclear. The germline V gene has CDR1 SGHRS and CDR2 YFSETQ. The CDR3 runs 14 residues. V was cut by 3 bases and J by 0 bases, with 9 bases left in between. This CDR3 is CASSWANMNTEAFF. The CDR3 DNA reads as TGCGCCAGCAGCTGGGCGAACATGAACACTGAAGCTTTCTTT. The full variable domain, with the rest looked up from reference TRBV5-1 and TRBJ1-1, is KAGVTQTPRYLIKTRGQQVTLSCSPISGHRSVSWYQQTPGQGLQFLFEYFSETQRNKGNFPGRFSGRQFSNSRSEMNVSTLELGDSALYLCASSWANMNTEAFFGQGTRLTVV.

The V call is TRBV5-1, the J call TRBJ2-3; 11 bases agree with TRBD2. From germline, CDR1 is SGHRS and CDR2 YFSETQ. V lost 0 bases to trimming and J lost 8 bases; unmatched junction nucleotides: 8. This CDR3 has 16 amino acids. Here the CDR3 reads CASSLGRTSGSGTQYF. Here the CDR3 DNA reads TGCGCCAGCAGCTTGGGAAGGACTAGCGGGTCAGGTACGCAGTATTTT.

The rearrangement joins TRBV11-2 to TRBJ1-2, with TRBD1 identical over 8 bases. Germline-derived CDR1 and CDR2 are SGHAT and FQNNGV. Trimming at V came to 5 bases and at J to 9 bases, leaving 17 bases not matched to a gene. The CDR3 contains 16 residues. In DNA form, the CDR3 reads TGTGCCAGCAGCGTACAGTCAGGGGGCTGGGGGTATCGCTACACCTTC. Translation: CASSVQSGGWGYRYTF.

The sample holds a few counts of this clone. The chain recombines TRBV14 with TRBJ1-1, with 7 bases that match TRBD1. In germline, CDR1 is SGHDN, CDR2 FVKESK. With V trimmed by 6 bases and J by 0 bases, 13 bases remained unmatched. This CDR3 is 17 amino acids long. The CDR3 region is CASSHHRGKAMNTEAFF. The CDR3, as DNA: TGTGCCAGCAGTCACCACAGGGGTAAGGCCATGAACACTGAAGCTTTCTTT. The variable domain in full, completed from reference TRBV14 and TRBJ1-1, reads EAGVTQFPSHSVIEKGQTVTLRCDPISGHDNLYWYRRVMGKEIKFLLHFVKESKQDESGMPNNRFLAERTGGTYSTLKVQPAELEDSGVYFCASSHHRGKAMNTEAFFGQGTRLTVV.

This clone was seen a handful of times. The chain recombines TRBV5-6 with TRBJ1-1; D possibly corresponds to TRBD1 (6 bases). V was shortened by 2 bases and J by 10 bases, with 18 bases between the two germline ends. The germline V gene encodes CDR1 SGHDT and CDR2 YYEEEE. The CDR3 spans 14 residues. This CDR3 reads CASSFDEGEGGAFF. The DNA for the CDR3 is TGTGCCAGCAGCTTTGATGAGGGGGAGGGAGGAGCTTTCTTT.

CDR3 amino acids: CASSPQGNSPLHF. CDR3 in DNA: TGTGCCAGTAGCCCGCAGGGGAATTCACCCCTCCACTTT. This chain connects TRBV19 to TRBJ1-6, with a weak D call TRBD1 (6 bases). Germline V gene sequence: CDR1 LNHDA, CDR2 SQIVND (reference sequence). Between the trimmed V and J ends, which lost 6 bases and 7 bases, there was a span of 10 bases. The CDR3 runs 13 residues.

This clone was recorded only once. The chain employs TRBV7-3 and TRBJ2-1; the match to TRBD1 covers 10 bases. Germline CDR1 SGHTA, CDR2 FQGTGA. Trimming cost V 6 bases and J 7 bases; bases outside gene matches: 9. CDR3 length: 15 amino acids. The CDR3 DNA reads TGTGCCAGCAGTCCGATGGGACAGGGGATAAATGAGCAGTTCTTC. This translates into CASSPMGQGINEQFF.